A single sample is the source of the 30 T cell receptor beta chains below, sequenced in a study of a mutant IDH1 vaccine in newly diagnosed glioma. Their recognized antigens are unknown. Generated by immunoSEQ multiplex PCR, the TCRdb table keeps only in-frame clones and is missing some. The sample lists 30,000 to 40,000 clones; approximately 78% were seen once. Time point in this sample: week 35, safety follow-up. Alongside topical imiquimod, each dose of vaccine comprised 300 ug of mutant IDH1 20-mer peptide. Sequencing used PBMCs, obtained from a glioma patient whose treatment included an IDH1 peptide vaccine. These receptors were taken from a woman aged 18-29 years with glioma.

The V call is TRBV19, the J call TRBJ1-2; the D is unclear. V shed 3 bases and J shed 6 bases, with 17 bases lying between them. This CDR3 region has 15 residues. The germline gives CDR1 LNHDA, CDR2 SQIVND (reference sequence). CDR3: CASSIFAAGGDGYTF. The DNA of the CDR3 is TGTGCCAGTAGTATCTTTGCAGCCGGTGGAGATGGCTACACCTTC.

The chain is built from TRBV18 and TRBJ2-1; D is tentatively TRBD1 or TRBD2 (5 bases each). The CDR3 runs to 14 residues. Germline V gene sequence: CDR1 KGHSH, CDR2 LQKENI. Deletions cut 0 bases from V and 8 bases from J, with 11 bases between. CDR3 in DNA: TGTGCCAGCTCACCACCGGGGGAGATTTATGAGCAGTTCTTC. This translates into CASSPPGEIYEQFF.

The V and J genes are TRBV28 and TRBJ1-5, with D tentatively TRBD1 (5 bases). The CDR3 has 14 residues. Trimming took off 6 bases at V and 6 bases at J, with 15 bases between the two ends. Germline CDR1 reads MDHEN; CDR2 reads SYDVKM. CDR3 DNA: TGTGCCAGCAGGATGGGGGGGGGTGGTCAGCCCCAGCATTTT. Translating it yields CASRMGGGGQPQHF. The whole variable domain, filled in from reference TRBV28 and TRBJ1-5, reads DVKVTQSSRYLVKRTGEKVFLECVQDMDHENMFWYRQDPGLGLRLIYFSYDVKMKEKGDIPEGYSVSREKKERFSLILESASTNQTSMYLCASRMGGGGQPQHFGDGTRLSIL.

The V and J genes are TRBV4-3 and TRBJ2-1; tentative D call: TRBD2 (5 bases). CDR3 length: 14 amino acids. Germline CDR1 reads LGHNA; CDR2 reads YSLEER. Trimming stripped 3 bases from V and 4 bases from J, with 10 bases between. The CDR3 is CASSQREGYNEQFF. CDR3 DNA: TGCGCCAGCAGCCAGAGAGAGGGTTACAATGAGCAGTTCTTC.

The genes are TRBV7-8 and TRBJ2-3, with 7 bases fitting TRBD2. Germline CDR1 is SGHVS and CDR2 is FQNEAQ. The CDR3 is 16 residues long. After removal of 2 bases from V and 0 bases from J, the junction contained 5 bases not matched to a gene. As DNA, the CDR3 is TGTGCCAGCAGCTTACGGGGGACTACTAGCACAGATACGCAGTATTTT. Its protein is CASSLRGTTSTDTQYF.

This clone came up a few times. This chain links TRBV6-5 with TRBJ1-5, with a tentative D call TRBD1 (6 bases). V lost 5 bases and J 6 bases, leaving 11 bases between the germline ends. Germline lookup yields CDR1 MNHEY and CDR2 SVGAGI. The CDR3 runs 13 residues. This CDR3 reads CASSDGGRQPQHF. CDR3 coding DNA: TGTGCCAGCAGTGACGGGGGGCGTCAGCCCCAGCATTTT.

The rearrangement uses TRBV27 and TRBJ2-7; 16 bases are a match to TRBD2. In germline, CDR1 is MNHEY, CDR2 SMNVEV (reference sequence). The CDR3 totals 16 residues. V gave up 4 bases and J gave up 7 bases; unmatched junction bases: 7. The CDR3, as DNA: TGTGCCAGCAGTTCGGGGACTAGCGGGAGGGGAGAGGAGCAGTACTTC. This gives the protein CASSSGTSGRGEEQYF.

The rearrangement links TRBV4-1 to TRBJ2-3; the D is unclear. The CDR3 is 13 amino acids. Germline V gives CDR1 MGHRA, CDR2 YSYEKL. The germline V and J ends were trimmed by 0 bases and 6 bases, with 7 bases remaining between them. Here the CDR3 reads CASSQDRRDTQYF. The CDR3 DNA reads as TGCGCCAGCAGCCAAGATCGCCGCGATACGCAGTATTTT.

V is TRBV27 and J is TRBJ2-7; no firm D call. The germline V gene has CDR1 MNHEY and CDR2 SMNVEV (reference sequence). V shed 3 bases and J shed 2 bases, with 8 bases lying between them. This CDR3 spans 13 amino acids. The CDR3 spells CASSFGSTYEQYF. The CDR3, as DNA: TGTGCCAGCAGTTTTGGCAGCACCTACGAGCAGTACTTC.

This clone was seen a single time. DNA of the CDR3: TGTGCCAGCAGGGGACAGGCCTGGGCCGAGCAGTACTTC. This translates into CASRGQAWAEQYF. This chain joins TRBV5-5 and TRBJ2-7; TRBD1 aligns across 8 bases. This CDR3 contains 13 residues. In germline, CDR1 is SGHKS, CDR2 YYEKEE (reference sequence). The V and J ends lost 5 bases and 6 bases, in that order; junction bases with no gene match: 7.

The chain uses TRBV27 and TRBJ1-1; perhaps TRBD1 as D (6 bases). The CDR3 runs to 13 residues. Trimming cost V 6 bases and J 1 base, with 9 bases left between them. Germline V gene data show CDR1 as MNHEY and CDR2 as SMNVEV (reference sequence). Here the CDR3 DNA reads TGTGCCAGCAGCTGGGGACAGAACACTGAAGCTTTCTTT. Protein product: CASSWGQNTEAFF.

This clone appeared a few times. This chain uses TRBV29-1 with TRBJ1-1; maybe TRBD1 (5 bases). Germline V gives CDR1 SQVTM, CDR2 ANQGSEA. Trimming pared 7 bases from V and 11 bases from J, leaving 14 bases between. The CDR3 contains 10 residues. CDR3 bases: TGCAGCGCCTGGGGGGACGGCGCTTTCTTT. Residues: CSAWGDGAFF.

The chain has TRBV7-9 and TRBJ1-1, with D maybe TRBD1 (6 bases). The length of the CDR3 is 14 residues. Trimming took off 5 bases at V and 3 bases at J, with 13 bases between the two ends. Looked up from germline, CDR1 is SEHNR and CDR2 is FQNEAQ (reference sequence). The CDR3 bases are TGTGCCAGCAGCCCACAAGGGACACACACTGAAGCTTTCTTT. Protein sequence: CASSPQGTHTEAFF.

The rearrangement uses TRBV18 and TRBJ1-1; D uncertain. Trimming stripped 4 bases from V and 5 bases from J, with 14 bases between. This CDR3 contains 14 residues. Germline V gives CDR1 KGHSH, CDR2 LQKENI. The CDR3 sequence is CASSQSRVVTEAFF. As DNA, the CDR3 is TGTGCCAGCTCACAAAGTAGAGTAGTGACTGAAGCTTTCTTT.

This chain connects TRBV6-5 to TRBJ2-5, with D possibly being TRBD2 (6 bases). The V gene lost 6 bases and the J gene lost 7 bases, with 21 bases spanning the gap. Per the germline V gene, CDR1 is MNHEY and CDR2 is SVGAGI. This CDR3 comprises 15 residues. In nucleotides, the CDR3 is TGTGCCAGCAGCAATAGCGTTGGAGGGCCGGGGACCCAGTACTTC. Protein sequence: CASSNSVGGPGTQYF.

This rearrangement joins TRBV29-1 to TRBJ1-5; 8 positions match TRBD1. The CDR3 covers 13 residues. The V and J ends lost 5 bases and 4 bases, in that order; junction bases with no gene match: 4. The germline V gene encodes CDR1 SQVTM and CDR2 ANQGSEA. CDR3 coding DNA: TGCAGCGTTAAAAACAGGGGGAATCAGCCCCAGCATTTT. The encoded protein is CSVKNRGNQPQHF.

The J gene is TRBJ2-2, the V gene TRBV5-1; D not resolved. The CDR3 runs to 16 residues. From germline, CDR1 is SGHRS and CDR2 YFSETQ. V was pared by 5 bases and J by 1 base, with 15 bases between. The CDR3 region is CASSVSGNQNTGELFF. The DNA of the CDR3 is TGCGCCAGCAGTGTATCTGGGAACCAGAACACCGGGGAGCTGTTTTTT.

The V gene is TRBV10-3, the J gene TRBJ1-3; no clear D. The CDR3 has 14 residues. V shed 2 bases and J shed 0 bases, with 5 bases lying between them. Per the germline V gene, CDR1 is ENHRY and CDR2 is SYGVKD. The CDR3 loop is CAISELSSGNTIYF. The CDR3 nucleotides read TGTGCCATCAGTGAGCTCAGCTCTGGAAACACCATATATTTT.

A single count supports this clone. The chain uses TRBV5-6 and TRBJ1-5, with D perhaps matching TRBD1 (5 bases). Per the germline V gene, CDR1 is SGHDT and CDR2 is YYEEEE. V lost 0 bases to trimming and J lost 3 bases, with 10 bases between them. The CDR3 runs 15 residues. The CDR3 protein is CASSLGQPYNQPQHF. CDR3 DNA sequence: TGTGCCAGCAGCTTGGGACAGCCGTACAATCAGCCCCAGCATTTT.

The chain employs TRBV18 and TRBJ2-1; D possibly corresponds to TRBD1 (6 bases). The CDR3 totals 16 residues. Germline V CDR1 and CDR2: KGHSH, LQKENI. V was clipped by 3 bases and J by 7 bases, with 19 bases between them. The CDR3 sequence is CASSPPDRQNLNEQFF. CDR3 DNA: TGTGCCAGCTCACCGCCGGACAGACAAAACCTAAATGAGCAGTTCTTC.

This chain links TRBV5-1 with TRBJ1-1, with TRBD1 as a possible D gene (5 bases). Per germline, CDR1 SGHRS and CDR2 YFSETQ. The CDR3 is 14 residues long. Deletions cut 1 base from V and 4 bases from J, with 11 bases between. The CDR3 region has the DNA TGCGCCAGCAGCTTGACAGGCCGCCCCACTGAAGCTTTCTTT. It translates to CASSLTGRPTEAFF.

This chain links TRBV2 with TRBJ2-7; perhaps TRBD1 as D (6 bases). Germline lookup yields CDR1 SNHLY and CDR2 FYNNEI. The CDR3 is 13 residues long. V was cut by 4 bases and J by 4 bases, with 11 bases left in between. The CDR3 region is CASSGGRGYEQYF. CDR3 in DNA: TGTGCCAGCAGTGGGGGCAGGGGATACGAGCAGTACTTC.

This rearrangement joins TRBV2 to TRBJ1-2, with D unclear. The CDR3 runs 12 residues. CDR1 and CDR2 (germline): SNHLY, FYNNEI. V was shortened by 6 bases and J by 1 base, with 6 bases between the two germline ends. As DNA, the CDR3 is TGTGCCAGCAGAAGGGATAACTATGGCTACACCTTC. Translating gives CASRRDNYGYTF.

The gene calls are TRBV4-3 and TRBJ1-1; D is possibly TRBD1 (6 bases). CDR1 is LGHNA and CDR2 is YSLEER in the germline V gene. V was pared by 0 bases and J by 1 base, with 9 bases between. The CDR3 runs to 15 residues. CDR3 in amino acids: CASSQEGGANTEAFF. DNA of the CDR3: TGCGCCAGCAGCCAAGAGGGGGGGGCGAACACTGAAGCTTTCTTT.

The V and J genes are TRBV27 and TRBJ1-2, with TRBD1 matching over 7 bases. This CDR3 is 16 amino acids long. Looked up from germline, CDR1 is MNHEY and CDR2 is SMNVEV (reference sequence). V was pared by 2 bases and J by 5 bases, with 11 bases of the junction left unmatched. CDR3 DNA: TGTGCCAGCAGTTTAAACCTACAGGGGTTTGGGTATGGCTACACCTTC. Translation gives CASSLNLQGFGYGYTF.

The count of this clone is one. The rearrangement links TRBV19 to TRBJ1-2; no definite D call. In germline, CDR1 is LNHDA, CDR2 SQIVND (reference sequence). V was trimmed by 4 bases and J by 5 bases, leaving 23 bases between them. The CDR3 sequence is 17 residues long. The CDR3 sequence: CASSKPNRGIGWYGYTF. DNA of the CDR3: TGTGCCAGTAGTAAACCCAATCGTGGGATCGGATGGTATGGCTACACCTTC.

The sample holds one count of this clone. The chain links TRBV4-3 to TRBJ2-1; D is unclear. Germline V gene sequence: CDR1 LGHNA, CDR2 YSLEER. V lost 3 bases, J lost 3 bases, and 6 bases lay in between. The CDR3 loop spans 13 amino acids. The DNA of the CDR3 is TGCGCCAGCAGCCATGGCAGCTACAATGAGCAGTTCTTC. Its protein is CASSHGSYNEQFF.

This clone has more than one count but fewer than ten. The chain is built from TRBV7-2 and TRBJ1-5; 8 nucleotides align to TRBD1. The CDR3 is made up of 15 amino acids. Trimming at V came to 5 bases and at J to 2 bases, leaving 5 bases not matched to a gene. Germline values: CDR1 SGHTA, CDR2 FQGNSA. The CDR3 reads CASSPDRGGNQPQHF. Written as DNA, the CDR3 is TGTGCCAGCAGCCCAGACAGGGGAGGCAATCAGCCCCAGCATTTT. The full variable domain, in which reference TRBV7-2 and TRBJ1-5 provide the parts outside the CDR3, is GAGVSQSPSNKVTEKGKDVELRCDPISGHTALYWYRQSLGQGLEFLIYFQGNSAPDKSGLPSDRFSAERTGGSVSTLTIQRTQQEDSAVYLCASSPDRGGNQPQHFGDGTRLSIL.

Note on this clone: At one end, the junction sequence differs from germline, possibly due to a read error. V usage is TRBV7-7 and J usage is TRBJ2-2; perhaps TRBD2 as D (6 bases). The CDR3 is 13 residues long. CDR1 SSHAT and CDR2 FNYEAQ come from the germline V gene (reference sequence). CDR3 coding DNA: TGTGCTAGCAGCGGGCACAACACCGGGGAGCTGTTTTTT. Translating it yields CASSGHNTGELFF.

The rearrangement uses TRBV9 and TRBJ1-4; 11 nucleotides agree with TRBD1. This CDR3 contains 14 residues. V shed 4 bases and J 12 bases; nucleotides not matched to a gene: 8. The germline gives CDR1 SGDLS, CDR2 YYNGEE. The CDR3 region has the DNA TGTGCCAGCAGCCCGCGGACAGGGGGCGCAGAACTGTTTTTT. Translated, it gives CASSPRTGGAELFF.